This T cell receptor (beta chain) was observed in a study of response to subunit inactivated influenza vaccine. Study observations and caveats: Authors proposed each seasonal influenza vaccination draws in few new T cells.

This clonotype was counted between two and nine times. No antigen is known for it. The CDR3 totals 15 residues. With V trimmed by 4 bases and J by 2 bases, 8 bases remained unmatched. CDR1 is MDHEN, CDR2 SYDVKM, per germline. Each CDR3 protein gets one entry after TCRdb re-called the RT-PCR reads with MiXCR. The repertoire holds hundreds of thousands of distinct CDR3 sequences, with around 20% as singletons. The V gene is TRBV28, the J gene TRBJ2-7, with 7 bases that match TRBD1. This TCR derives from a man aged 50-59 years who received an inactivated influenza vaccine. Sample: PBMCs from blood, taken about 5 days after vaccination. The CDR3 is CASSSYRGFTYEQYF. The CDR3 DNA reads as TGTGCCAGCAGTTCCTACAGGGGCTTCACCTACGAGCAGTACTTC.